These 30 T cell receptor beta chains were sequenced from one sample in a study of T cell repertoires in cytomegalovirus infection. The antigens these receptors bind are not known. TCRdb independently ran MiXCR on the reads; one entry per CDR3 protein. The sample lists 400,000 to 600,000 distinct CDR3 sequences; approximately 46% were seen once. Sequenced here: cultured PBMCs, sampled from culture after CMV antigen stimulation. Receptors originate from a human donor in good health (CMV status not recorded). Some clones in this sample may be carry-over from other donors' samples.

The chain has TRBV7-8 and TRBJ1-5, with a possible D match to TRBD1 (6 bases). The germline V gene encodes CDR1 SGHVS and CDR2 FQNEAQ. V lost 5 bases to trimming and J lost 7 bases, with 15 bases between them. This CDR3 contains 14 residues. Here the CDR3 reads CASSRNRERQPQHF. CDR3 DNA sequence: TGTGCCAGCAGCCGTAACAGGGAACGCCAGCCCCAGCATTTT.

CDR3 sequence reads: CASRPDSLGSPLHF. For the CDR3, the DNA is TGTGCCAGCAGGCCGGACAGCCTAGGGTCACCCCTCCACTTT. This chain uses TRBV7-9 with TRBJ1-6; a possible D gene is TRBD1 (6 bases). CDR3 length: 14 residues. Germline loops: CDR1 SEHNR, CDR2 FQNEAQ (reference sequence). Trimming cost V 6 bases and J 10 bases, with 16 bases left between them.

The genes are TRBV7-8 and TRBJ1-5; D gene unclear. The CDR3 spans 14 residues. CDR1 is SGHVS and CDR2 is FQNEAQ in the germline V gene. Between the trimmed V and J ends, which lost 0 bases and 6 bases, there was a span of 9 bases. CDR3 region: CASSLAPGSQPQHF. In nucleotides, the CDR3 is TGTGCCAGCAGCTTAGCACCGGGGAGTCAGCCCCAGCATTTT.

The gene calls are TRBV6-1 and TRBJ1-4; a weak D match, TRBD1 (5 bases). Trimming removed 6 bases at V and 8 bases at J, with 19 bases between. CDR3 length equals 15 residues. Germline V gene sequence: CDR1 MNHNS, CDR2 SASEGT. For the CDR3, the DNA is TGTGCCAGCAGCCCAGGGTCCTGGCTGGGGGAAAAACTGTTTTTT. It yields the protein CASSPGSWLGEKLFF.

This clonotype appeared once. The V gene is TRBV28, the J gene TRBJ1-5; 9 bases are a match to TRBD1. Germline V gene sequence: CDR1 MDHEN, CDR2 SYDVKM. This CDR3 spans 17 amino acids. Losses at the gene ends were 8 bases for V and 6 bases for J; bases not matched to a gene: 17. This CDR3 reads CASRQTGHRGPRQPQHF. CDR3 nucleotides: TGTGCCAGCCGACAAACGGGACACAGGGGGCCACGTCAGCCCCAGCATTTT.

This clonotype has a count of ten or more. Written as DNA, the CDR3 is TGTGCCAGCAGCTTAGGCCTTAACAATCAGCCCCAGCATTTT. Protein sequence: CASSLGLNNQPQHF. The chain is built from TRBV7-2 and TRBJ1-5; D is ambiguous. V lost 1 base and J lost 3, with 7 bases in between. This CDR3 has 14 amino acids. Germline lookup yields CDR1 SGHTA and CDR2 FQGNSA.

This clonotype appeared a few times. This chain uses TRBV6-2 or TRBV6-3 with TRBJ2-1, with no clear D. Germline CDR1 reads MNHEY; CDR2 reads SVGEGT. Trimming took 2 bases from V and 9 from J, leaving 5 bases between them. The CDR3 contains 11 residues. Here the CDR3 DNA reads TGTGCCAGCAGTTACGGAGTTGAGCAGTTCTTC. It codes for CASSYGVEQFF.

The chain's CDR3 is CASSHGGQGSQPQHF. Here the CDR3 DNA reads TGTGCCAGCAGTCACGGGGGACAGGGTAGCCAGCCCCAGCATTTT. The chain employs TRBV12-3 or TRBV12-4 and TRBJ1-5; 9 nucleotides match TRBD1. J gave up 7 bases and V 5 bases, and 9 bases lay outside the gene matches. This CDR3 has 15 residues.

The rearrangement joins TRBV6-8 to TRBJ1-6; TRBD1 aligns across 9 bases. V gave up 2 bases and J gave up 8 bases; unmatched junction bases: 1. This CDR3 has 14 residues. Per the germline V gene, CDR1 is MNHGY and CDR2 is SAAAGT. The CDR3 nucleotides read TGTGCCAGCAGTTACAGGACAGGGGATTCACCCCTCCACTTT. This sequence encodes CASSYRTGDSPLHF.

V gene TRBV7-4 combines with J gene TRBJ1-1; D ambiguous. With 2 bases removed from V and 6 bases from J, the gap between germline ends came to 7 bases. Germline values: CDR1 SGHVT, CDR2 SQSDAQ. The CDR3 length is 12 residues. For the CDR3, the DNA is TGTGCCAGCAGCTTAATGGCACCTGAAGCTTTCTTT. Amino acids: CASSLMAPEAFF.

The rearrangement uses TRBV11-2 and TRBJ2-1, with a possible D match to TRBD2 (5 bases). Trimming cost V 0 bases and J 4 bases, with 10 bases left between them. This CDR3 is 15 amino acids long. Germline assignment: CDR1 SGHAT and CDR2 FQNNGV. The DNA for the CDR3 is TGTGCCAGCAGCTTAGACGGGAAGGTGTACAATGAGCAGTTCTTC. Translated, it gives CASSLDGKVYNEQFF.

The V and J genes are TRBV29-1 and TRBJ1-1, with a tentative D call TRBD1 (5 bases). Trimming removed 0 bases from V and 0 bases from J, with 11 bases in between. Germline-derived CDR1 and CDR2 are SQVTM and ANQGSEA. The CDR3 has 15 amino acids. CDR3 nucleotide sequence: TGCAGCGTTGAAGATGTTGGGGGAATGAACACTGAAGCTTTCTTT. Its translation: CSVEDVGGMNTEAFF.

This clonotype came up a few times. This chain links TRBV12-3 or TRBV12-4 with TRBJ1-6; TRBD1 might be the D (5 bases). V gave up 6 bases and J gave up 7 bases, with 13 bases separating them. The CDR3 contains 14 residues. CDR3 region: CASRPRGSNSPLHF. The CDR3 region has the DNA TGTGCCAGCAGGCCGAGGGGATCAAATTCACCCCTCCACTTT.

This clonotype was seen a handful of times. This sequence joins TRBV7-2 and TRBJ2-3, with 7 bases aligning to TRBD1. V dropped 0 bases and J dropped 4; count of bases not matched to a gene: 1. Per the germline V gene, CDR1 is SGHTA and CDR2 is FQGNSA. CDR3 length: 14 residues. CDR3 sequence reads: CASSLAGTADTQYF. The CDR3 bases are TGTGCCAGCAGCTTAGCCGGGACAGCAGATACGCAGTATTTT.

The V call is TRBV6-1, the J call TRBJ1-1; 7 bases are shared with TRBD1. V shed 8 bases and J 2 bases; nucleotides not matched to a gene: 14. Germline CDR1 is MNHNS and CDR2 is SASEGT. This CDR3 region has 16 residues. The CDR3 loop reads CASRRRGRPLNTEAFF. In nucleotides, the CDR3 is TGTGCCAGCCGGAGGAGGGGGCGACCGCTAAACACTGAAGCTTTCTTT.

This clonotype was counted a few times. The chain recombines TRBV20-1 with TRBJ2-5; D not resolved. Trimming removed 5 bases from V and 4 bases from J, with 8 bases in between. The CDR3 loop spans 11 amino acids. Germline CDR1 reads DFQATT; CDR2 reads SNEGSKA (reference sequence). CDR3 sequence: CSAWGTETQYF. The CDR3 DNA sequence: TGCAGTGCTTGGGGTACAGAGACCCAGTACTTC.

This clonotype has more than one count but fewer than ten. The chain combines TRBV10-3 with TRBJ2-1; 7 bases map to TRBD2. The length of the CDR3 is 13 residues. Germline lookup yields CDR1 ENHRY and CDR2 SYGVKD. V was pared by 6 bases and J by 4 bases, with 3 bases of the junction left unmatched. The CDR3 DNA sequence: TGTGCCATCAGCCCCGGGGGGTACAATGAGCAGTTCTTC. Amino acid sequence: CAISPGGYNEQFF.

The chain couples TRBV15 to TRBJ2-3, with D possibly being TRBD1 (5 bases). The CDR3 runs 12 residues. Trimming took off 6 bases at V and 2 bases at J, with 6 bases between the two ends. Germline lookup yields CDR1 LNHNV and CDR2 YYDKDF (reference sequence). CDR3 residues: CATRQATDTQYF. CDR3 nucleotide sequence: TGTGCCACCAGACAGGCCACAGATACGCAGTATTTT.

CDR3 sequence: CASRNRGRTQYF. CDR3 in DNA: TGTGCCAGCAGGAACAGGGGGAGGACGCAGTATTTT. The gene calls are TRBV6-5 and TRBJ2-3; 8 positions match TRBD1. V shed 6 bases, J shed 9 bases, and the junction held 5 bases outside the gene matches. CDR1 is MNHEY and CDR2 is SVGAGI in the germline V gene. This CDR3 is built from 12 residues.

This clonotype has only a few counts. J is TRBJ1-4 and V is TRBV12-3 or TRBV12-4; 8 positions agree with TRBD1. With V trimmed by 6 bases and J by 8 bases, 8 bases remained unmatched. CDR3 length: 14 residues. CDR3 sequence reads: CASRQGTGGEKLFF. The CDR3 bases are TGTGCCAGCAGACAAGGGACAGGAGGGGAAAAACTGTTTTTT.

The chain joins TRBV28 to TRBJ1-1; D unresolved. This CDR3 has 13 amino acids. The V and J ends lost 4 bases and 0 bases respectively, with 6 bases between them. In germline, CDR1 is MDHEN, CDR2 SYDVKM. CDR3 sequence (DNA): TGTGCCAGCAGTTCGGAGGTGAACACTGAAGCTTTCTTT. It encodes CASSSEVNTEAFF. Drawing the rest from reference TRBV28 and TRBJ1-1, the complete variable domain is DVKVTQSSRYLVKRTGEKVFLECVQDMDHENMFWYRQDPGLGLRLIYFSYDVKMKEKGDIPEGYSVSREKKERFSLILESASTNQTSMYLCASSSEVNTEAFFGQGTRLTVV.

The CDR3 DNA sequence: TGTGCCAGCAGCCCGTCACTAGGTAACTATGGCTACACCTTC. The encoded protein is CASSPSLGNYGYTF. J is TRBJ1-2 and V is TRBV5-5, with D unclear. This CDR3 is built from 14 residues. Trimming stripped 4 bases from V and 1 base from J, with 11 bases between. The germline V gene has CDR1 SGHKS and CDR2 YYEKEE (reference sequence).

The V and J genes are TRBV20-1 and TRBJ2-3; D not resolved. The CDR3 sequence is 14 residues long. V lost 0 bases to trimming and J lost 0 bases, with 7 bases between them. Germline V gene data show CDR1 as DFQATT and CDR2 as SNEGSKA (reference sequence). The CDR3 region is CSARDSSSTDTQYF. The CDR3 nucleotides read TGCAGTGCTAGAGACTCCTCTAGCACAGATACGCAGTATTTT.

Here the CDR3 reads CASSTGTSGSDFPDTQYF. The CDR3 DNA sequence: TGTGCCAGCAGCACCGGGACTAGCGGGAGTGATTTTCCAGATACGCAGTATTTT. The V gene is TRBV6-5, the J gene TRBJ2-3, with TRBD2 matching 14 bases. The germline gives CDR1 MNHEY, CDR2 SVGAGI. V lost 6 bases to trimming and J lost 4 bases; unmatched junction nucleotides: 12. CDR3 size: 18 residues.

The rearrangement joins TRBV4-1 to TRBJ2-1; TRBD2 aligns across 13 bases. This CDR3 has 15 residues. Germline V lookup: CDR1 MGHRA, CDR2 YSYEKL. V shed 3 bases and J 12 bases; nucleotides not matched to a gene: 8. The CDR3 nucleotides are TGCGCCAGCAGCCAGGGACTAGCGGGAACCGCGGGGCAGTTCTTC. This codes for CASSQGLAGTAGQFF.

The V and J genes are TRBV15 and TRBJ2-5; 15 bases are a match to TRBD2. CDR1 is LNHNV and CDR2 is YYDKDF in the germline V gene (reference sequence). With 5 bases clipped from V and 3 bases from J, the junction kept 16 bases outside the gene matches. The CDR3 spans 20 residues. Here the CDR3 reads CATSEGAGTSGGSRKETQYF. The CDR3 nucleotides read TGTGCCACCAGCGAGGGGGCCGGGACTAGCGGGGGGTCAAGGAAAGAGACCCAGTACTTC. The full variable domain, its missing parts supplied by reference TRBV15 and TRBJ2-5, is DAMVIQNPRYQVTQFGKPVTLSCSQTLNHNVMYWYQQKSSQAPKLLFHYYDKDFNNEADTPDNFQSRRPNTSFCFLDIRSPGLGDTAMYLCATSEGAGTSGGSRKETQYFGPGTRLLVL.

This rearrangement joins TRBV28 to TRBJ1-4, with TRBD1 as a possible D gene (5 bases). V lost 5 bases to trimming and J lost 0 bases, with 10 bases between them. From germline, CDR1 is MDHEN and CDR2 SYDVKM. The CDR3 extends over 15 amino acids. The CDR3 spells CASSGTSSTNEKLFF. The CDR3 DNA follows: TGTGCCAGCAGTGGGACTTCTTCAACTAATGAAAAACTGTTTTTT.

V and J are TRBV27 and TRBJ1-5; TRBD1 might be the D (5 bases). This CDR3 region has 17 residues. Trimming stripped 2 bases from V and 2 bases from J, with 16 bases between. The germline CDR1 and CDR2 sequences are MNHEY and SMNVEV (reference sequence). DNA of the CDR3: TGTGCCAGCAGTTTAATTGGGACCCAGGGTCGCAATCAGCCCCAGCATTTT. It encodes CASSLIGTQGRNQPQHF.

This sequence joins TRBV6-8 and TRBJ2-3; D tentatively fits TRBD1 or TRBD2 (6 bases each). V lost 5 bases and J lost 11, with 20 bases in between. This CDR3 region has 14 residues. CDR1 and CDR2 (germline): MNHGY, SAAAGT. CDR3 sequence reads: CASSRGPSRPLQYF. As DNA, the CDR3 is TGTGCCAGCAGTCGGGGGCCTTCTCGGCCATTGCAGTATTTT.

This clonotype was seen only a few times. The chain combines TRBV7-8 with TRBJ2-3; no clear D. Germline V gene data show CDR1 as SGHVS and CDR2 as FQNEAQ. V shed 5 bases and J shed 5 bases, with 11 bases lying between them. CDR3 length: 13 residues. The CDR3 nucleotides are TGTGCCAGCAGCGGAGTGAATGTAGATACGCAGTATTTT. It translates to CASSGVNVDTQYF.